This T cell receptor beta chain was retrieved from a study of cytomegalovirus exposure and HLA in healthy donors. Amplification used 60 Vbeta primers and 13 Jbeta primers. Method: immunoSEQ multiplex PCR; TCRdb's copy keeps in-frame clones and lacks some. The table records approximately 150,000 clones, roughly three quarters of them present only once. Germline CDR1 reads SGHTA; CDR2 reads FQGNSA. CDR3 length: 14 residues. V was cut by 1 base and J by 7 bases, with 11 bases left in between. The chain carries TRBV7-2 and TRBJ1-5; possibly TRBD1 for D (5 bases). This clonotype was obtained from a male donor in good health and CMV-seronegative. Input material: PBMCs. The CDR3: CASSLGTQGQPQHF. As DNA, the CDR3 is TGTGCCAGCAGCTTAGGGACCCAGGGACAGCCCCAGCATTTT.